This TCR beta chain stems from a study of blood T cell repertoires in COVID-19. As for the study in general: Samples came from the United States, Italy and Spain, spanning acute and convalescent COVID-19. T cells, B-cell-depleted T cells, or PBMCs supplied cDNA or gDNA.

The CDR3 spans 15 residues. V lost 5 bases to trimming and J lost 4 bases, with 17 bases between them. The germline CDR1 and CDR2 sequences are SGHTA and FQGNSA. The authors' processing: Estimates of nucleated cell counts were drawn from the amplification of reference gene primers. The repertoire was sequenced with immunoSEQ multiplex PCR; TCRdb's copy has only in-frame clones and lacks some. V, J and clone size reflect that table, while D and trimming were determined from the DNA. The table shows more than 300,000 clones, with just over 90% occurring only once. This clone was detected only once. No more than 2 weeks before study entry, exposed participants had met a case of COVID-19.

The J gene is TRBJ2-5, the V gene TRBV7-2; D is possibly TRBD2 (6 bases). This clonotype originated in a woman aged 40 to 55 who had been exposed to COVID-19. Sequences were obtained from PBMCs or T cells enriched from blood (not recorded which). CDR3 amino acids: CASSRSAGRGETQYF. In nucleotides, the CDR3 is TGTGCCAGCAGCCGCTCGGCGGGAAGGGGAGAGACCCAGTACTTC.